These T cell receptor beta chains were read from a single sample in a study of radiotherapy plus CTLA-4 blockade in lung cancer. The protocol was immunoSEQ multiplex PCR, while the TCRdb copy is restricted to in-frame clones and leaves out a portion. This sample carries roughly 110,000 clones, roughly four fifths of them seen once, and the ten largest clones take 3% to 4%. The sample in question was peripheral blood, obtained from a patient treated with radiotherapy plus ipilimumab. The receptors here all came from a human donor with non-small cell lung cancer that progressed on radiotherapy plus ipilimumab. Some clones in this sample may be carry-over from other donors' samples. Each CDR3 is given with its conserved first and last residue. Each record gives: D gene, clone size, J gene, V gene, CDR3 length, CDR3 protein, CDR3 DNA. D genes are given only for firm matches. Size tells how often a clone was seen (once, few, many) or the class of an expanded clone, and some rows leave it out.

>TRBD1|.|TRBJ2-5|TRBV7-9|14
CASSAGTGRETQYF
TGTGCCAGCAGCGCCGGGACAGGGCGGGAGACCCAGTACTTC
>.|.|TRBJ1-1|TRBV21-1|14
CASSPDRENTEAFF
TGTGCCAGCAGCCCCGACAGGGAGAACACTGAAGCTTTCTTT
>.|.|TRBJ1-1|TRBV19|13
CASSVILSAEAFF
TGTGCCAGTAGTGTTATTTTGTCGGCTGAAGCTTTCTTT
>.|.|TRBJ2-4|TRBV5-1|11
CASSLGNIQYF
TGCGCCAGCAGCTTGGGTAACATTCAGTACTTC
>.|.|TRBJ2-7|TRBV5-1|14
CASSEWTRAYEQYF
TGCGCCAGCAGCGAATGGACACGAGCCTACGAGCAGTACTTC
>.|.|TRBJ1-5|TRBV19|15
CASSTYGYSNQPQHF
TGTGCCAGTAGTACCTACGGGTATAGCAATCAGCCCCAGCATTTT
>.|.|TRBJ2-5|TRBV5-1|14
CASSLVGIGETQYF
TGCGCCAGCAGCTTGGTAGGCATCGGGGAGACCCAGTACTTC
>TRBD2|.|TRBJ2-1|TRBV4-2|18
CASSQDWGRGGPYNEQFF
TGTGCCAGCAGCCAAGATTGGGGGCGGGGGGGCCCCTACAATGAGCAGTTCTTC
>TRBD1|.|TRBJ2-7|TRBV18|15
CASSPQQGASGQEYF
TGTGCCAGCTCACCACAACAGGGGGCCTCGGGCCAGGAGTACTTC
>.|.|TRBJ1-5|TRBV6-5|14
CASSYEPLNQPQHF
TGTGCCAGCAGTTACGAACCGCTCAATCAGCCCCAGCATTTT
>TRBD2|few|TRBJ2-1|TRBV7-3|17
CASSLRVSGGAHNEQFF
TGTGCCAGCAGCTTAAGAGTTAGCGGGGGCGCTCACAATGAGCAGTTCTTC
>.|.|TRBJ1-2|TRBV9|13
CASNLGGGYGYTF
TGTGCCAGCAACTTGGGGGGAGGCTATGGCTACACCTTC
>TRBD1|.|TRBJ1-2|TRBV27|17
CASSLLGRDRGLGGYTF
TGTGCCAGCAGTTTATTAGGACGGGACAGGGGTTTAGGTGGCTACACCTTC
>TRBD2|.|TRBJ2-7|TRBV7-6|15
CASSLGRAGLGEQYF
TGTGCCAGCAGCTTAGGACGAGCGGGGTTGGGGGAGCAGTACTTC
>.|.|TRBJ2-3|TRBV9|13
CASSVFWTDTQYF
TGTGCCAGCAGCGTCTTTTGGACAGATACGCAGTATTTT
>.|.|TRBJ1-1|TRBV6-1|14
CATSSGGGHTEAFF
TGTGCCACCTCCTCCGGCGGGGGCCACACTGAAGCTTTCTTT
>.|.|TRBJ1-2|TRBV6-6|14
CASANPPTRWGYTF
TGTGCCAGCGCTAACCCGCCCACACGGTGGGGCTACACCTTC
>.|.|TRBJ2-7|TRBV28|14
CASSSQPSAVEQYF
TGTGCCAGCAGTTCCCAGCCAAGTGCTGTCGAGCAGTACTTC
>.|few|TRBJ1-1|TRBV5-3|15
CARSITGVMNTEAFF
TGTGCCAGAAGCATCACAGGCGTCATGAACACTGAAGCTTTCTTT
>TRBD1|few|TRBJ2-2|TRBV7-8|18
CASSLAVAGQGRTGELFF
TGTGCCAGCAGCTTAGCGGTCGCGGGACAGGGAAGGACCGGGGAGCTGTTTTTT
>TRBD1|.|TRBJ2-3|TRBV5-1|14
CASSLSGTADTQYF
TGCGCCAGCAGCTTATCCGGGACAGCAGATACGCAGTATTTT
>.|.|TRBJ2-5|TRBV5-4|12
CASSLGRETQYF
TGTGCCAGCAGCTTGGGACGGGAGACCCAGTACTTC
>.|.|TRBJ2-3|TRBV7-9|15
CASSLWGSLLDTQYF
TGTGCCAGCAGCTTATGGGGCTCCCTCCTAGATACGCAGTATTTT
>.|once|TRBJ2-7|TRBV6-6|13
CASKEGISYEQYF
TGTGCCAGCAAGGAGGGGATTAGCTACGAGCAGTACTTC
>TRBD1|.|TRBJ2-7|TRBV6-5|13
CASSRSRQGPQYF
TGTGCCAGCAGTCGCTCGAGACAGGGGCCGCAGTACTTC
>.|once|TRBJ2-5|TRBV9|15
CASSVVFRRWLTQYF
TGTGCCAGCAGCGTAGTTTTCCGTCGGTGGTTGACCCAGTACTTC
>.|.|TRBJ2-2|TRBV5-1|13
CASSLLPTGELFF
TGCGCCAGCAGCTTGTTACCAACCGGGGAGCTGTTTTTT
>.|.|TRBJ2-1|TRBV5-1|14
CASSRASLNNEQFF
TGCGCCAGCAGCAGGGCTAGCCTAAACAATGAGCAGTTCTTC
>.|once|TRBJ2-2|TRBV9|15
CASSAWTVSDGELFF
TGTGCCAGCAGCGCCTGGACAGTGTCCGACGGGGAGCTGTTTTTT
>TRBD2|.|TRBJ2-1|TRBV5-4|16
CASSLRAGVNYNEQFF
TGTGCCAGCAGCTTGAGGGCGGGGGTCAACTACAATGAGCAGTTCTTC
>.|.|TRBJ2-3|TRBV23-1|11
CASSRVDTQYF
TGCGCCAGCAGTCGGGTAGATACGCAGTATTTT
>.|.|TRBJ1-2|TRBV7-2|16
CASSSAGGPGIYGYTF
TGTGCCAGCAGCTCAGCCGGAGGGCCAGGGATCTATGGCTACACCTTC
>TRBD1|few|TRBJ1-4|TRBV27|16
CASMRLGGAPNEKLFF
TGTGCCAGCATGAGATTAGGGGGCGCCCCTAATGAAAAACTGTTTTTT
>.|.|TRBJ1-2|TRBV18|13
CASSEGPDYGYTF
TGTGCCAGCTCGGAGGGACCGGACTATGGCTACACCTTC
>.|.|TRBJ2-1|TRBV7-9|15
CASSSTGPGYNEQFF
TGTGCCAGCAGCTCTACGGGACCGGGATACAATGAGCAGTTCTTC